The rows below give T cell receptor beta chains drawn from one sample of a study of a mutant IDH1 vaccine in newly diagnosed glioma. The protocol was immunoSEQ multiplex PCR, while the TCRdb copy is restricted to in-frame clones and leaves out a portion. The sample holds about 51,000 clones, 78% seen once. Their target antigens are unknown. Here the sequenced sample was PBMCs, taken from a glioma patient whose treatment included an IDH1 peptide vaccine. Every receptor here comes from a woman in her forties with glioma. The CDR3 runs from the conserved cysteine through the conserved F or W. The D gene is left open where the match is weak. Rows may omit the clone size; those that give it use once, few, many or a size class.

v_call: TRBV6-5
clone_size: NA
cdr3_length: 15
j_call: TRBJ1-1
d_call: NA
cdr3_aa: CASILTWGVNTEAFF
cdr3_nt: TGTGCCAGCATCTTAACCTGGGGCGTGAACACTGAAGCTTTCTTT

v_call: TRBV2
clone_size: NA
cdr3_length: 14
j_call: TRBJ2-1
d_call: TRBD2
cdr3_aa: CASSSGGTTNEQFF
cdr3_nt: TGTGCCTCGAGTAGCGGGGGGACTACCAATGAGCAGTTCTTC

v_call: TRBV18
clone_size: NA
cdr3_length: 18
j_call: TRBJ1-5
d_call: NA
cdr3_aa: CASSPQGSQGLSNQPQHF
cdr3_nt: TGTGCCAGCTCACCCCAGGGAAGTCAGGGGTTGAGCAATCAGCCCCAGCATTTT

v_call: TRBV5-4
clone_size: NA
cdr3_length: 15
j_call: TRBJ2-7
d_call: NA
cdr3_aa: CASREGTVSSYEQYF
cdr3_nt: TGTGCCAGCAGGGAAGGGACCGTCAGCTCCTACGAGCAGTACTTC

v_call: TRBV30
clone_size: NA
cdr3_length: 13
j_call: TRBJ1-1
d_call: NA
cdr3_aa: CAWSVDRPTEAFF
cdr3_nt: TGTGCCTGGAGTGTCGACAGGCCCACTGAAGCTTTCTTT

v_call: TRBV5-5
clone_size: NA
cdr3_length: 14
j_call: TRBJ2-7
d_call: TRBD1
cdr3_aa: CASSLGGQGYEQYF
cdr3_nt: TGTGCCAGCAGCTTGGGAGGACAGGGCTACGAGCAGTACTTC

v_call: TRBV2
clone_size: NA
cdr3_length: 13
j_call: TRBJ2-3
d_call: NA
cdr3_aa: CASSTLILDTQYF
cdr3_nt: TGTGCCAGCAGTACCCTTATCCTAGATACGCAGTATTTT

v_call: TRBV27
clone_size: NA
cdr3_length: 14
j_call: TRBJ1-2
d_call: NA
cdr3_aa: CASSLVAGPYGYTF
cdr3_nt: TGTGCCAGCAGTTTAGTCGCAGGACCCTATGGCTACACCTTC

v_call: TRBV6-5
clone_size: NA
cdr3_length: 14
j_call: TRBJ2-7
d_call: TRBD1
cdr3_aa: CASRQPGQGHEQYF
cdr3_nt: TGTGCCAGCAGGCAACCGGGACAGGGCCACGAGCAGTACTTC

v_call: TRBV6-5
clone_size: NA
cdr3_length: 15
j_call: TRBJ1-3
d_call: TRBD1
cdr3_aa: CASSYTGVSGNTIYF
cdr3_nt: TGTGCCAGCAGTTACACAGGGGTCTCTGGAAACACCATATATTTT

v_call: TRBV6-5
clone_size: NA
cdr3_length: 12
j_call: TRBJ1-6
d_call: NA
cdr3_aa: CASSSTNSPLHF
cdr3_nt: TGTGCCAGCAGTTCAACCAATTCACCCCTCCACTTT

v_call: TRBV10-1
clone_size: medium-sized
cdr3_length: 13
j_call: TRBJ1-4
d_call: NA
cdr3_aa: CASSEQESRKLFF
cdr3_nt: TGCGCCAGCAGTGAGCAAGAGAGCAGAAAACTGTTTTTT

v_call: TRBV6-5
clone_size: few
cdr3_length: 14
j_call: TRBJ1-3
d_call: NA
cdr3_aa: CASRAPGSGNTIYF
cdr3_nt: TGTGCCAGCAGGGCTCCAGGGTCTGGAAACACCATATATTTT

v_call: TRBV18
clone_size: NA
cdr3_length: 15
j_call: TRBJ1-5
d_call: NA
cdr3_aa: CASSLSVSRDQPQHF
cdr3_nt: TGTGCCAGCTCCCTCTCGGTCTCAAGGGATCAGCCCCAGCATTTT

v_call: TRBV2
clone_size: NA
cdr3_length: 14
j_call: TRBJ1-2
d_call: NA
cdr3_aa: CANSEIPRLYGYTF
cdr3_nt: TGTGCCAATTCCGAGATTCCGCGCCTCTATGGCTACACCTTC

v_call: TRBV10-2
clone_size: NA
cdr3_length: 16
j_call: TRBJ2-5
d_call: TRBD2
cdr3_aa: CASSEAGLAGGETQYF
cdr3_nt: TGCGCCAGCAGTGAAGCGGGACTAGCGGGGGGTGAGACCCAGTACTTC

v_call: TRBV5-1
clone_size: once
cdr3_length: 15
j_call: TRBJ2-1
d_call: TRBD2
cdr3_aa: CASSLRLAGGNEQFF
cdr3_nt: TGCGCCAGCAGCTTACGCCTAGCGGGGGGGAATGAGCAGTTCTTC

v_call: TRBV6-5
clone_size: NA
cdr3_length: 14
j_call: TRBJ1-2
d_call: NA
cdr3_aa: CASSYLTGGYGYTF
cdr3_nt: TGTGCCAGCAGTTACCTGACCGGGGGCTATGGCTACACCTTC

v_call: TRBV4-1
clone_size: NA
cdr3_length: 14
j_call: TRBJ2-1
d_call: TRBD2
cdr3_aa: CASSHKLADNEQFF
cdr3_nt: TGCGCCAGCAGCCATAAGCTAGCGGACAATGAGCAGTTCTTC

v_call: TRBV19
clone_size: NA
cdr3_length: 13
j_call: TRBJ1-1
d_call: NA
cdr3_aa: CASRPGHRYEAFF
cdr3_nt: TGTGCCAGTAGACCGGGACACCGATATGAAGCTTTCTTT

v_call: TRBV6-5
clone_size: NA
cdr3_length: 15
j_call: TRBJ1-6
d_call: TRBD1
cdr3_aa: CASRSPRGQNSPLHF
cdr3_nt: TGTGCCAGCCGTTCCCCCAGGGGGCAGAATTCACCCCTCCACTTT

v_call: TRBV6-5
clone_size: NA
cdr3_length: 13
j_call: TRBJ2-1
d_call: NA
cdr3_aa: CASSWDFGNEQFF
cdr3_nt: TGTGCCAGCAGTTGGGACTTCGGAAATGAGCAGTTCTTC

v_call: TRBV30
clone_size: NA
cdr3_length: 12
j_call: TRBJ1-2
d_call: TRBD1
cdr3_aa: CAWTTGAYGYTF
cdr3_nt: TGTGCCTGGACGACAGGGGCCTATGGCTACACCTTC

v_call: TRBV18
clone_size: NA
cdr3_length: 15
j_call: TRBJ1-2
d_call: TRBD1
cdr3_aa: CASSPLGEGASGYTF
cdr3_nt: TGTGCCAGCTCCCCCCTTGGAGAGGGGGCGAGTGGCTACACCTTC

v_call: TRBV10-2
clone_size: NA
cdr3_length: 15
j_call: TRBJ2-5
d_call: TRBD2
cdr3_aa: CASGTSGGPQETQYF
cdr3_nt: TGCGCCAGCGGGACTAGCGGGGGACCTCAAGAGACCCAGTACTTC

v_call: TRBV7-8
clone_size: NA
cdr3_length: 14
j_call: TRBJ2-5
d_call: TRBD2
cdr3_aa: CASSLRGAGETQYF
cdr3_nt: TGTGCCAGCAGCTTGCGGGGGGCGGGGGAGACCCAGTACTTC

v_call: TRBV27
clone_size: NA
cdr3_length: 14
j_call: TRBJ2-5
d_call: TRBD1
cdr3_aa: CASARDRVQETQYF
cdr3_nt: TGTGCCAGCGCCCGGGACAGGGTTCAAGAGACCCAGTACTTC

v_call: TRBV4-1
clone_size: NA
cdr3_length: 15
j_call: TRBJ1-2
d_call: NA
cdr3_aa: CASSQGGRSSQGYTF
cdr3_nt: TGCGCCAGCAGCCAAGGAGGGCGGTCCAGCCAGGGCTACACCTTC

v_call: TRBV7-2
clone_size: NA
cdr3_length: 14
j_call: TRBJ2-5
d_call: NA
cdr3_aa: CASSLPGGVETQYF
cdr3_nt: TGTGCCAGCAGCTTACCGGGTGGGGTAGAGACCCAGTACTTC

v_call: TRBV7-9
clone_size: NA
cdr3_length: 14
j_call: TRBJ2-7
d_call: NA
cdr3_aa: CASSFGHTGNEQYF
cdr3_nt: TGTGCCAGCAGCTTCGGACACACGGGCAACGAGCAGTACTTC

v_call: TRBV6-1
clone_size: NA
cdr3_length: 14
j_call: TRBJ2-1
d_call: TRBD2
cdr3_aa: CASTVVGGASEQFF
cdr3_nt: TGTGCCAGCACGGTCGTCGGGGGGGCCAGTGAGCAGTTCTTC

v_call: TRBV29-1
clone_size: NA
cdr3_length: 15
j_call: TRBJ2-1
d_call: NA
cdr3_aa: CSVEGWAGPSDEQFF
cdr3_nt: TGCAGCGTTGAAGGGTGGGCAGGGCCAAGCGATGAGCAGTTCTTC

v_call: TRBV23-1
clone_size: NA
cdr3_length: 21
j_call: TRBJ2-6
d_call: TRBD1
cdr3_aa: CASSLKIPAGQVLSGANVLTF
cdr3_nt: TGCGCCAGCAGTCTAAAAATACCCGCGGGACAGGTTCTCTCTGGGGCCAACGTCCTGACTTTC

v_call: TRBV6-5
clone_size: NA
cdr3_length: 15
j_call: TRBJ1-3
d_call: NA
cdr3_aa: CASRRDMSSGNTIYF
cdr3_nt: TGTGCCAGCAGGCGGGACATGAGCTCTGGAAACACCATATATTTT

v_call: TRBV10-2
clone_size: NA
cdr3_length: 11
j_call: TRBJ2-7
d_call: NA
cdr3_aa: CATTPSGEQYF
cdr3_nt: TGCGCCACCACTCCCTCGGGGGAGCAGTACTTC

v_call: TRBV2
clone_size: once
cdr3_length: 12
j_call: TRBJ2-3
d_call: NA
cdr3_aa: CASSPTRDTQYF
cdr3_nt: TGTGCCAGCAGCCCTACTAGAGATACGCAGTATTTT

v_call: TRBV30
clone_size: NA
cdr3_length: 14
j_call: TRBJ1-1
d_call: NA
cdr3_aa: CAWRIRGWNTEAFF
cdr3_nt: TGTGCCTGGAGGATCAGGGGCTGGAACACTGAAGCTTTCTTT

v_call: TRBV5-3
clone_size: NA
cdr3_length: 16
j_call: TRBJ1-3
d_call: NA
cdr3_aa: CARSLARYCGGNTIYF
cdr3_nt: TGTGCCAGAAGCTTGGCGCGGTACTGCGGAGGAAACACCATATATTTT

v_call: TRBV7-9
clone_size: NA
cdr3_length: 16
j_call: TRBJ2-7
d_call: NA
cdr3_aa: CASSSPLRGLYDEQYF
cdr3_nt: TGTGCCAGCAGCTCTCCCCTACGGGGCCTATATGACGAGCAGTACTTC

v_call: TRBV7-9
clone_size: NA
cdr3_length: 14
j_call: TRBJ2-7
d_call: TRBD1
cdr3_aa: CASSQQGSTGEQYF
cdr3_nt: TGTGCCAGCAGCCAACAGGGGTCCACGGGGGAGCAGTACTTC

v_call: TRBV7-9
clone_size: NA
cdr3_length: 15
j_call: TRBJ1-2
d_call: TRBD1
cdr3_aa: CASSSGQGPNYGYTF
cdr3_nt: TGTGCCAGCAGCTCGGGACAGGGGCCTAACTATGGCTACACCTTC

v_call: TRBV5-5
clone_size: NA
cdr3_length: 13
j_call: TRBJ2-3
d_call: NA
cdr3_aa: CASTRRIEDTQYF
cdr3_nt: TGTGCCAGTACTCGACGGATCGAAGATACGCAGTATTTT

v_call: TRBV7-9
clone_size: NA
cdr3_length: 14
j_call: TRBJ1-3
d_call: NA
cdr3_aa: CASSFAPSGNTIYF
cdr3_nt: TGTGCCAGCAGCTTCGCTCCATCTGGAAACACCATATATTTT

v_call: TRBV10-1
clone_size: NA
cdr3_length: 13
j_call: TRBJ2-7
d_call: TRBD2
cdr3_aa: CASSMGTTYEQYF
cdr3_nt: TGCGCCAGCAGTATGGGGACTACCTACGAGCAGTACTTC

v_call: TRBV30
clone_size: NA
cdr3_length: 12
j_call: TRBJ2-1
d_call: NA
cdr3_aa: CAWSVKGNEQFF
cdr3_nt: TGTGCCTGGAGTGTTAAGGGGAATGAGCAGTTCTTC

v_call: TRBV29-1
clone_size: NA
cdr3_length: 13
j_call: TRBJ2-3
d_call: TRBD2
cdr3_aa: CSVETSGADTQYF
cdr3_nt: TGCAGCGTTGAAACAAGCGGGGCAGATACGCAGTATTTT

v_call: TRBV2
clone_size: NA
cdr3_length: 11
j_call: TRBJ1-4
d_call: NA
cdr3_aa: CASSDREKLFF
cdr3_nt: TGTGCCAGCAGTGACAGAGAAAAACTGTTTTTT

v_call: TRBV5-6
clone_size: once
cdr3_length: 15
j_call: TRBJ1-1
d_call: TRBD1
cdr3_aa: CASSLPNRGWTEAFF
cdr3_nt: TGTGCCAGCAGCTTACCAAACAGGGGTTGGACTGAAGCTTTCTTT

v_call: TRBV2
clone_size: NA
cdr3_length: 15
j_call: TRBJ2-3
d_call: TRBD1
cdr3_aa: CASSSPGQGANTQYF
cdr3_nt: TGTGCCAGCAGTTCACCGGGACAGGGGGCAAATACGCAGTATTTT

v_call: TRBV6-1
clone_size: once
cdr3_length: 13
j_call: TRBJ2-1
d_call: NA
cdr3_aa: CASSATVVGEQFF
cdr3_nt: TGTGCCAGCAGCGCCACGGTGGTAGGGGAGCAGTTCTTC

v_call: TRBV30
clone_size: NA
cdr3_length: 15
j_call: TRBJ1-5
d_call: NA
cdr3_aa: CAWRAANVGNQPQHF
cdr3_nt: TGTGCCTGGAGAGCCGCTAATGTGGGCAATCAGCCCCAGCATTTT

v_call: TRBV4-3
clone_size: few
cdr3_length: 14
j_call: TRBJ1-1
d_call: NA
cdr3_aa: CASSHPPRDTEAFF
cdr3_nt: TGCGCCAGCAGCCATCCGCCCCGGGACACTGAAGCTTTCTTT

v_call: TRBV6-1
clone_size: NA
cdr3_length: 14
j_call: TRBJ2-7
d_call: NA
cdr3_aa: CASSPGTASYEQYF
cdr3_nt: TGTGCCAGCAGTCCCGGGACGGCCTCCTACGAGCAGTACTTC

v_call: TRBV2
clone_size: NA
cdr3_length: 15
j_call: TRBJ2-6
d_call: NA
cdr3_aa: CASGDTRSGANVLTF
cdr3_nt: TGTGCCAGCGGGGACACCCGCTCTGGGGCCAACGTCCTGACTTTC

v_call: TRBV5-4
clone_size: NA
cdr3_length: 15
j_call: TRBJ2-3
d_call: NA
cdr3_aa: CASSRTGRATDTQYF
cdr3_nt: TGTGCCAGCAGCAGAACAGGGAGGGCAACAGATACGCAGTATTTT

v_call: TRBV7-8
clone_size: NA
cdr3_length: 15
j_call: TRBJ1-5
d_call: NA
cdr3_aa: CASSLEVGSNQPQHF
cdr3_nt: TGTGCCAGCAGCTTAGAGGTAGGGAGCAATCAGCCCCAGCATTTT

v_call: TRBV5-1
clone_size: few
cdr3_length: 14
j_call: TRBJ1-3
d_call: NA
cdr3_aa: CASSLQGAGNTIYF
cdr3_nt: TGCGCCAGCAGCTTGCAGGGAGCTGGAAACACCATATATTTT